These 19 T cell receptor beta chains originate from one sample sequenced in a study of blood T cell repertoires in COVID-19 (dated by TCRdb to 2020 to 2021). The method was the immunoSEQ multiplex PCR assay. TCRdb took this table from immuneACCESS and kept in-frame rearrangements with V and J called. Such tables lack part of the clones; where checked against another copy, unresolved V genes explain under half of the gap, and the rest is unexplained. For this sample there are over 150,000 clones; about 90% appear just once. The ten largest clones add up to about 0.57% of the sample. Input material: peripheral blood. The source of these receptors is a man aged 50-59 years with acute or convalescent COVID-19.

The V gene is TRBV3-1 (or the pseudogene TRBV3-2), the J gene TRBJ1-2, with TRBD1 as a possible D gene (5 bases). This CDR3 spans 15 amino acids. Trimming took off 1 base at V and 4 bases at J, with 13 bases between the two ends. Germline CDR1 is LGHDT and CDR2 is YNNKEL (reference sequence). The CDR3 loop is CASSQALTVFYGYTF. The CDR3, as DNA: TGTGCCAGCAGCCAAGCATTGACAGTATTCTATGGCTACACCTTC.

The chain carries TRBV28 and TRBJ2-7, with a weak D call TRBD1 (5 bases). V shed 1 base and J shed 2 bases, with 12 bases lying between them. Germline loops: CDR1 MDHEN, CDR2 SYDVKM. This CDR3 has 15 amino acids. The CDR3 sequence: CASSLFPGFAYEQYF. The CDR3 nucleotides read TGTGCCAGCAGTTTATTCCCAGGGTTTGCCTACGAGCAGTACTTC.

The CDR3 sequence is CASSGAEKLFF. DNA for the CDR3: TGTGCCAGCAGTGGGGCTGAAAAACTGTTTTTT. The chain has TRBV28 and TRBJ1-4, with D possibly matching TRBD1 (5 bases). This CDR3 spans 11 amino acids. CDR1 and CDR2 (germline): MDHEN, SYDVKM. Trimming removed 5 bases at V and 7 bases at J, with 5 bases between. The whole variable domain, filled in from reference TRBV28 and TRBJ1-4, reads DVKVTQSSRYLVKRTGEKVFLECVQDMDHENMFWYRQDPGLGLRLIYFSYDVKMKEKGDIPEGYSVSREKKERFSLILESASTNQTSMYLCASSGAEKLFFGSGTQLSVL.

The chain has TRBV4-2 and TRBJ2-5, with a possible D match to TRBD2 (5 bases). V shed 0 bases and J shed 4 bases, with 12 bases lying between them. Germline assignment: CDR1 LGHNA and CDR2 YNFKEQ. The CDR3 length is 15 residues. The CDR3 sequence: CASSQDGSLGETQYF. In DNA form, the CDR3 reads TGTGCCAGCAGCCAAGATGGGAGTCTGGGAGAGACCCAGTACTTC.

This chain connects TRBV7-9 to TRBJ2-2; D remains unclear. This CDR3 is 15 amino acids long. Trimming removed 3 bases at V and 0 bases at J, with 8 bases between. Germline V gene data show CDR1 as SEHNR and CDR2 as FQNEAQ (reference sequence). The CDR3 region has the DNA TGTGCCAGCAGCTTCTTAGCATCGAACACCGGGGAGCTGTTTTTT. It translates to CASSFLASNTGELFF.

This chain uses TRBV28 with TRBJ2-7; D may be TRBD2 (5 bases). The ends were cut back, 7 bases at V and 3 bases at J, with 13 bases in the middle. Germline CDR1 MDHEN, CDR2 SYDVKM. The length of the CDR3 is 13 residues. This CDR3 reads CASTWAGVYEQYV. The CDR3 DNA follows: TGTGCCAGCACCTGGGCGGGCGTCTACGAGCAGTACGTC.

The rearrangement joins TRBV11-2 to TRBJ1-1; a possible D gene is TRBD1 (5 bases). This CDR3 region has 14 residues. The V end was cut by 6 bases, the J end by 0 bases, with 11 bases between. The germline V gene encodes CDR1 SGHAT and CDR2 FQNNGV. CDR3 in amino acids: CASRLARVNTEAFF. DNA of the CDR3: TGTGCCAGCAGACTCGCCAGGGTGAACACTGAAGCTTTCTTT.

The J gene is TRBJ1-1, the V gene TRBV18; possible D gene TRBD1, 6 bases. The CDR3 sequence is 16 residues long. V was pared by 3 bases and J by 0 bases, with 14 bases between. CDR1 and CDR2 (germline): KGHSH, LQKENI. CDR3 sequence reads: CASSPLGGSMNTEAFF. CDR3 nucleotide sequence: TGTGCCAGCTCACCTTTAGGGGGTAGTATGAACACTGAAGCTTTCTTT.

The chain joins TRBV2 to TRBJ2-1; D remains ambiguous. The CDR3 has 11 amino acids. Trimming shortened V by 6 bases and J by 7 bases, and 7 bases separated the two germline ends. The germline V gene has CDR1 SNHLY and CDR2 FYNNEI. The DNA of the CDR3 is TGTGCCAGCAGCCCCGGGAATGAGCAGTTCTTC. This gives the protein CASSPGNEQFF.

The V and J genes are TRBV6-5 and TRBJ1-2, with D possibly TRBD1 on 6 matching bases. There are 11 residues in the CDR3. V was shortened by 7 bases and J by 7 bases, with 10 bases between the two germline ends. Germline V CDR1 and CDR2: MNHEY, SVGAGI. The CDR3, as DNA: TGTGCCAGCACGCAGGGGTCTGGCTACACCTTC. It codes for CASTQGSGYTF.

This sequence joins TRBV7-2 and TRBJ2-1; a possible D gene is TRBD2 (5 bases). Trimming removed 2 bases from V and 3 bases from J, with 14 bases in between. The V gene's germline CDR1 is SGHTA and CDR2 FQGNSA. This CDR3 comprises 16 residues. CDR3 amino acids: CASSLFQRTLYNEQFF. In nucleotides, the CDR3 is TGTGCCAGCAGCTTATTTCAGCGGACCCTCTACAATGAGCAGTTCTTC.

This clone was recorded only once. The chain uses TRBV29-1 and TRBJ2-3, with D possibly TRBD1 on 5 matching bases. Germline CDR1 and CDR2: SQVTM and ANQGSEA. The CDR3 runs to 12 residues. Trimming stripped 4 bases from V and 3 bases from J, with 8 bases between. The DNA for the CDR3 is TGCAGCGTTGTTAGGGGAACAGATACGCAGTATTTT. Its protein product is CSVVRGTDTQYF.

The chain combines TRBV5-4 with TRBJ1-2; 7 nucleotides match TRBD1. Germline trimming cut 4 bases from V and 0 bases from J; bases unmatched to any gene: 12. In germline, CDR1 is SGHNT, CDR2 YYREEE (reference sequence). This CDR3 is 17 amino acids long. The CDR3 nucleotides read TGTGCCAGCAGCCCAGCACCAGGACAGGAGACTAACTATGGCTACACCTTC. It specifies CASSPAPGQETNYGYTF.

The chain links TRBV19 to TRBJ1-5; no clear D. The CDR3 is 14 amino acids. Germline V gives CDR1 LNHDA, CDR2 SQIVND (reference sequence). Between the trimmed V and J ends, which lost 5 bases and 2 bases, there was a span of 10 bases. CDR3 protein: CASSEGGGNQPQHF. The CDR3 DNA is TGTGCCAGTAGTGAGGGCGGGGGCAATCAGCCCCAGCATTTT. The whole variable domain, filled in from reference TRBV19 and TRBJ1-5, reads DGGITQSPKYLFRKEGQNVTLSCEQNLNHDAMYWYRQDPGQGLRLIYYSQIVNDFQKGDIAEGYSVSREKKESFPLTVTSAQKNPTAFYLCASSEGGGNQPQHFGDGTRLSIL.

This rearrangement joins TRBV5-1 to TRBJ2-3, with D uncertain. The germline V gene has CDR1 SGHRS and CDR2 YFSETQ. Trimming cost V 2 bases and J 1 base, with 11 bases left between them. CDR3 size: 15 residues. This chain's CDR3 is CASSLGLLGTDTQYF. The CDR3 DNA is TGCGCCAGCAGCTTAGGTCTTCTAGGCACAGATACGCAGTATTTT.

This clone showed up just once. The rearrangement links TRBV7-9 to TRBJ1-1; the D gene is possibly TRBD1 (5 bases). V lost 5 bases, J lost 4 bases, and 20 bases lay in between. Per germline, CDR1 SEHNR and CDR2 FQNEAQ (reference sequence). CDR3 length equals 16 residues. The CDR3 spells CASSITPQGRSTEAFF. In nucleotides, the CDR3 is TGTGCCAGCAGCATCACCCCCCAGGGCCGAAGCACTGAAGCTTTCTTT.

The chain carries TRBV6-5 and TRBJ1-1; D is perhaps TRBD1 (5 bases). Germline V gene data show CDR1 as MNHEY and CDR2 as SVGAGI. V lost 2 bases and J 5 bases, leaving 9 bases between the germline ends. The length of the CDR3 is 13 residues. CDR3 sequence (DNA): TGTGCCAGCAGTTACACGGGGGGAACTGAAGCTTTCTTT. Residues: CASSYTGGTEAFF.

The chain combines TRBV9 with TRBJ2-3, with D possibly being TRBD2 (6 bases). The germline V gene has CDR1 SGDLS and CDR2 YYNGEE. The CDR3 totals 16 residues. Trimming removed 6 bases at V and 4 bases at J, with 21 bases between. DNA for the CDR3: TGTGCCAGCACGCGTGCGGATACAGCGGGCGCAGATACGCAGTATTTT. Translating it yields CASTRADTAGADTQYF.

This clone was counted once. The chain couples TRBV14 to TRBJ2-5; D call uncertain. CDR3 length: 15 residues. V gave up 1 base and J gave up 1 base, with 10 bases separating them. Germline CDR1 and CDR2: SGHDN and FVKESK. For the CDR3, the DNA is TGTGCCAGCAGCCAAGTTGGTAGCTTCCAAGAGACCCAGTACTTC. Its protein is CASSQVGSFQETQYF.